In its sample, the clone carrying this T cell receptor (beta chain) was seen once. Its antigen remains unknown. These gene names are mouse names. Read coverage stops 1 residue before the CDR3 terminus; the germline J gene supplies the remainder. V was trimmed by 3 bases and J by 3 bases, leaving 5 bases between them. The CDR3 extends over 12 amino acids. Germline CDR1 and CDR2: NNHDY and SYVADS. Clones were sequenced by immunoSEQ multiplex PCR, and TCRdb holds only the in-frame ones, with some missing. The sample contains about 1,800 clones, roughly 50% of which appear only once. Indicated time point: mouse harvest day 14 after allogeneic transplant. Mouse grafts combined 10^7 T-cell-depleted bone marrow cells with 10^6 splenic CD5+ T cells. This specimen belongs to a study of tissue T cells after allogeneic stem cell transplantation. Study-level points and caveats: Anatomically similar tissues had similar TCR repertoires within each patient.

The TCR sequence derives from a female BALB/c mouse given C57BL/6 T cells with graft-versus-host disease after an allogeneic hematopoietic cell transplant. The sample was blood. The rearrangement links TRBV13-3 to TRBJ2-3; no definite D call. The CDR3 reads CASSGKAETLYF. The sequenced CDR3 bases are TGTGCCAGCAGTGGGAAGGCAGAAACGCTGTAT.